This TCR beta chain appears in the sequencing data of a study of T cells in Graves' hyperthyroidism and ophthalmopathy. Among ophthalmopathy patients, the Clinical Activity Score reached at least 3, the NOSPECS grade reached at least 4, and duration remained under 3 months. The V gene end was trimmed by 0 bases and the J gene end by 0 bases; junction bases not matched to a gene: 5. This CDR3 region has 16 residues. The germline CDR1 and CDR2 sequences are SGDLS and YYNGEE. There were TCR beta CDR3 regions amplified from RNA transcripts. The HTBI primer set served for first-round RT-PCR of the TCR CDR3. TCRdb reanalysed the multiplex PCR reads using MiXCR and keeps one entry per CDR3 protein. The sample records roughly 550,000 distinct CDR3 sequences, approximately 16% being singletons. Remarks on this clonotype: Antigen: not known.

Findings of the study overall: Most thyroid clonotypes expanded above 0.001 were also detected in blood.

This rearrangement joins TRBV9 to TRBJ2-7; 8 positions agree with TRBD1. This TCR derives from a young woman with Graves' ophthalmopathy. Sequencing used blood. DNA for the CDR3: TGTGCCAGCAGCGTAGAAGGGACAGGTGTCTCCTACGAGCAGTACTTC. It translates to CASSVEGTGVSYEQYF.